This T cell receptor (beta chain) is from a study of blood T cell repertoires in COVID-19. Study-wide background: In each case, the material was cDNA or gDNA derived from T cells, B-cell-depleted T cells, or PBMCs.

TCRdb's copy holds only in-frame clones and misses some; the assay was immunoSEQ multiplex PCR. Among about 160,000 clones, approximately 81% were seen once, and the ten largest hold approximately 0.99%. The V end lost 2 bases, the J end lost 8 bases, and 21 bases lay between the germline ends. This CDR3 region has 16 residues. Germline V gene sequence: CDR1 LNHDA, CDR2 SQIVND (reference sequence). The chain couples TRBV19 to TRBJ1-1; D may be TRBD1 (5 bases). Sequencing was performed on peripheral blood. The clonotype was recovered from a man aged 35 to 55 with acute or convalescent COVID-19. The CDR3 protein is CASSISRAPLEDEAFF. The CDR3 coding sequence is TGTGCCAGTAGTATATCCAGGGCCCCTCTCGAGGACGAAGCTTTCTTT.